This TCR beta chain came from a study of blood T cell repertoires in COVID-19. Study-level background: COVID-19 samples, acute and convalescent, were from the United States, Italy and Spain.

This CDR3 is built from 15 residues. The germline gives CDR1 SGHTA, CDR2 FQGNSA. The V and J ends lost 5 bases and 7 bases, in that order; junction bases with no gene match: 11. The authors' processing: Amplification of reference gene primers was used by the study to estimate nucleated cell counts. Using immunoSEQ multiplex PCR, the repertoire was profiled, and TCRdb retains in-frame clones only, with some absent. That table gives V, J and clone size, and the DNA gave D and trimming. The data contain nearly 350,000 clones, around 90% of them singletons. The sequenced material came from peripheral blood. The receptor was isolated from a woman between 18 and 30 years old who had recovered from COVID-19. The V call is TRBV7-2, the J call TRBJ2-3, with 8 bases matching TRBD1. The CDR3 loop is CASSPGQGKTHTQYF. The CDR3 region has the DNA TGTGCCAGCAGCCCTGGACAGGGAAAAACTCATACGCAGTATTTT.